These 29 T cell receptor beta chains originate from one sample sequenced in a study of metastatic and nonmetastatic thyroid tumors (dated by TCRdb to the early 2020s). No treatment had been received by any patient before thyroid surgery. The library was prepared using PCR. TCRdb shows the sequencer as Illumina HiSeq 4000. Using fastp trimming at Q25 and MiXCR clonotype assembly, TCRdb reanalyzed the public sequencing data and kept in-frame beta chains. For this sample there are over 50,000 clones; 25% to 30% appear just once. The ten largest make up 15% to 20% of the sample. Input material: blood. These receptors were taken from a female donor with papillary thyroid cancer or a benign thyroid nodule (not recorded which). Some clones in this sample may be carry-over from other donors' samples.

The genes are TRBV19 and TRBJ1-5; D is unresolved. The CDR3 contains 15 residues. Trimming left V 6 bases short and J 7 bases short, with 19 bases between. Germline values: CDR1 LNHDA, CDR2 SQIVND (reference sequence). The CDR3 spells CASRPLTDRGQPQHF. CDR3 in DNA: TGTGCCAGTAGACCTTTAACAGACCGCGGGCAGCCCCAGCATTTT. The whole variable domain, filled in from reference TRBV19 and TRBJ1-5, reads DGGITQSPKYLFRKEGQNVTLSCEQNLNHDAMYWYRQDPGQGLRLIYYSQIVNDFQKGDIAEGYSVSREKKESFPLTVTSAQKNPTAFYLCASRPLTDRGQPQHFGDGTRLSIL.

The chain couples TRBV20-1 to TRBJ2-7; the D gene is possibly TRBD2 (6 bases). Trimming left V 3 bases short and J 3 bases short, with 12 bases between. This CDR3 region has 13 residues. Germline CDR1 and CDR2: DFQATT and SNEGSKA (reference sequence). The CDR3 is CSASPRRGYEQYF. CDR3 coding DNA: TGCAGTGCTAGCCCCAGGCGGGGCTACGAGCAGTACTTC.

The sample holds many counts of this clone. This rearrangement joins TRBV9 to TRBJ2-1; 9 bases agree with TRBD2. The length of the CDR3 is 12 residues. V lost 0 bases to trimming and J lost 15 bases; unmatched junction nucleotides: 4. Per the germline V gene, CDR1 is SGDLS and CDR2 is YYNGEE. The CDR3 spells CASSVAAGGLFF. In DNA form, the CDR3 reads TGTGCCAGCAGCGTAGCGGCGGGAGGGTTGTTCTTC.

This clone was counted only a few times. The chain is built from TRBV6-2 or TRBV6-3 and TRBJ1-5; D is undetermined. The CDR3 is 16 amino acids. Germline lookup yields CDR1 MNHEY and CDR2 SVGEGT. Trimming cost V 1 base and J 4 bases, with 14 bases left between them. CDR3 sequence (DNA): TGTGCCAGCAGTTACTGGGCGGGGAGGTATAATCAGCCCCAGCATTTT. Translated: CASSYWAGRYNQPQHF.

This clone was detected only a few times. The rearrangement joins TRBV6-2 or TRBV6-3 to TRBJ2-1, with D perhaps assigned TRBD1 or TRBD2 (5 bases each). This CDR3 region has 16 residues. Looked up from germline, CDR1 is MNHEY and CDR2 is SVGEGT. Trimming pared 4 bases from V and 2 bases from J, leaving 15 bases between. The DNA of the CDR3 is TGTGCCAGCAGTTCTTCCGGGGCCAGTACCTACAATGAGCAGTTCTTC. It translates to CASSSSGASTYNEQFF.

The rearrangement links TRBV5-1 to TRBJ2-1, with 14 nucleotides matching TRBD2. Losses at the gene ends were 4 bases for V and 8 bases for J; bases not matched to a gene: 5. This CDR3 contains 15 residues. Germline V gene data show CDR1 as SGHRS and CDR2 as YFSETQ. CDR3 in DNA: TGCGCCAGCAGCCGGGGACTAGCGGGAGTGGATGAGCAGTTCTTC. This sequence encodes CASSRGLAGVDEQFF.

This clone appeared a few times. V gene TRBV10-1 combines with J gene TRBJ2-1; no clear D. Per germline, CDR1 WNHNN and CDR2 SYGVQD (reference sequence). The CDR3 is made up of 16 amino acids. The V end lost 2 bases, the J end lost 0 bases, and 11 bases lay between the germline ends. CDR3: CASSEDSRSSYNEQFF. CDR3 coding DNA: TGCGCCAGCAGTGAGGATAGCCGTAGCTCCTACAATGAGCAGTTCTTC.

CDR3 protein: CATTTGLDTEAFF. The CDR3 bases are TGTGCCACCACCACAGGGTTGGACACTGAAGCTTTCTTT. V usage is TRBV19 and J usage is TRBJ1-1; D may be TRBD1 (6 bases). Per the germline V gene, CDR1 is LNHDA and CDR2 is SQIVND (reference sequence). The CDR3 sequence is 13 residues long. Trimming stripped 10 bases from V and 3 bases from J, with 15 bases between.

The chain links TRBV28 to TRBJ2-7; 10 bases line up with TRBD1. The CDR3 contains 18 residues. Germline V gene lookup returns CDR1 MDHEN and CDR2 SYDVKM. V was pared by 3 bases and J by 8 bases, with 19 bases of the junction left unmatched. The CDR3 DNA reads TGTGCCAGCAGTTTTGTGGGGGGCCGCGGGACAGGGGTCTTCCAGCAGTACTTC. Protein: CASSFVGGRGTGVFQQYF.

The V call is TRBV6-1, the J call TRBJ1-6, with TRBD1 as a possible D gene (5 bases). This CDR3 spans 14 amino acids. The germline CDR1 and CDR2 sequences are MNHNS and SASEGT. The V gene lost 8 bases and the J gene lost 5 bases, with 13 bases spanning the gap. DNA of the CDR3: TGTGCCAGCCAAAGGACACCAGATAATTCACCCCTCCACTTT. It translates to CASQRTPDNSPLHF.

J is TRBJ2-7 and V is TRBV7-8; D not certain. The CDR3 is 15 residues long. Germline values: CDR1 SGHVS, CDR2 FQNEAQ. V lost 1 base, J lost 2 bases, and 12 bases lay in between. The CDR3 spells CASSLGSGRPYEQYF. The DNA for the CDR3 is TGTGCCAGCAGCTTAGGGTCCGGACGCCCCTACGAGCAGTACTTC.

V is TRBV28 and J is TRBJ1-2, with 9 bases fitting TRBD1. The CDR3 spans 15 residues. Germline V gives CDR1 MDHEN, CDR2 SYDVKM. V was pared by 7 bases and J by 1 base, with 7 bases of the junction left unmatched. CDR3 nucleotides: TGTGCCAGCATACCTGGGGACAGGGATAACTATGGCTACACCTTC. Its protein is CASIPGDRDNYGYTF.

The chain couples TRBV6-5 to TRBJ1-2; 10 bases align to TRBD1. The germline gives CDR1 MNHEY, CDR2 SVGAGI. This CDR3 is built from 16 residues. Unmatched junction bases numbered 5, after V lost 0 bases and J lost 4 bases. The CDR3 here is CASSYSPRTGGYGYTF. DNA for the CDR3: TGTGCCAGCAGTTACTCACCCAGGACAGGGGGCTATGGCTACACCTTC.

The rearrangement joins TRBV7-2 to TRBJ1-2; D is uncertain. Germline loops: CDR1 SGHTA, CDR2 FQGNSA. The CDR3 is 14 residues long. Trimming pared 0 bases from V and 5 bases from J, leaving 10 bases between. CDR3 DNA: TGTGCCAGCAGCTTAGCAGGAGAAGTATATGGCTACACCTTC. It is translated as CASSLAGEVYGYTF.

This clone was counted only a few times. The rearrangement joins TRBV6-4 to TRBJ2-3; D gene uncertain. The V and J ends lost 3 bases and 6 bases respectively, with 10 bases between them. The CDR3 is made up of 13 amino acids. Looked up from germline, CDR1 is MRHNA and CDR2 is SNTAGT. CDR3 sequence reads: CASSDGLGDTQYF. The CDR3 coding sequence is TGTGCCAGCAGTGATGGGTTGGGGGATACGCAGTATTTT.

The V and J genes are TRBV27 and TRBJ2-1, with 7 bases lining up with TRBD1. Germline V gene sequence: CDR1 MNHEY, CDR2 SMNVEV (reference sequence). V shed 5 bases, J shed 0 bases, and the junction held 7 bases outside the gene matches. This CDR3 has 16 amino acids. DNA for the CDR3: TGTGCCAGCAGTGCCCAAGGGACAGTCTCCTACAATGAGCAGTTCTTC. Amino acids: CASSAQGTVSYNEQFF.

CDR3 DNA sequence: TGTGCCAGCAGTCGGGGGGGGGCTTCCGCTGGAGTTAACCAGCCCCAGCATTTT. This encodes CASSRGGASAGVNQPQHF. This sequence joins TRBV28 and TRBJ1-5, with D perhaps matching TRBD1 (6 bases). Looked up from germline, CDR1 is MDHEN and CDR2 is SYDVKM. The CDR3 sequence is 18 residues long. The V end was cut by 5 bases, the J end by 7 bases, with 27 bases between.

The chain joins TRBV7-3 to TRBJ2-5; a weak D match, TRBD2 (6 bases). CDR3 size: 15 residues. Between the trimmed V and J ends, which lost 0 bases and 5 bases, there was a span of 13 bases. Germline V lookup: CDR1 SGHTA, CDR2 FQGTGA. CDR3 region: CASSLTGTFQETQYF. Written as DNA, the CDR3 is TGTGCCAGCAGCTTAACGGGGACTTTTCAGGAGACCCAGTACTTC.

This clone has a handful of counts. V usage is TRBV10-1 and J usage is TRBJ1-1, with D unresolved. V was cut by 0 bases and J by 0 bases, with 2 bases left in between. The germline gives CDR1 WNHNN, CDR2 SYGVQD (reference sequence). The CDR3 contains 13 residues. In DNA, the CDR3 is TGCGCCAGCAGTGAGTCGATGAACACTGAAGCTTTCTTT. The encoded protein is CASSESMNTEAFF.

This clone was picked up many times. This chain connects TRBV15 to TRBJ1-5; D gene ambiguous. Germline loops: CDR1 LNHNV, CDR2 YYDKDF (reference sequence). This CDR3 is 14 amino acids long. Trimming left V 1 base short and J 3 bases short, with 7 bases between. The CDR3 DNA is TGTGCCACCAGCAGAGGGGGAGACAATCAGCCCCAGCATTTT. As protein: CATSRGGDNQPQHF.

The table lists this clone with a few counts. V is TRBV6-1 and J is TRBJ2-7; maybe TRBD2 (5 bases). The CDR3 has 13 amino acids. Germline CDR1 reads MNHNS; CDR2 reads SASEGT. Trimming stripped 6 bases from V and 0 bases from J, with 9 bases between. Here the CDR3 reads CASRLRDSYEQYF. In DNA form, the CDR3 reads TGTGCCAGCAGACTTCGGGACTCCTACGAGCAGTACTTC.

The chain is built from TRBV7-9 and TRBJ2-7, with D perhaps matching TRBD1 or TRBD2 (5 bases each). Germline V gene data show CDR1 as SEHNR and CDR2 as FQNEAQ (reference sequence). V was trimmed by 3 bases and J by 6 bases, leaving 9 bases between them. This CDR3 is built from 12 residues. CDR3 protein: CASSFPGREQYF. CDR3 DNA: TGTGCCAGCAGCTTTCCGGGGCGCGAGCAGTACTTC. Full variable domain (outside the CDR3, taken from reference TRBV7-9 and TRBJ2-7): DTGVSQNPRHKITKRGQNVTFRCDPISEHNRLYWYRQTLGQGPEFLTYFQNEAQLEKSRLLSDRFSAERPKGSFSTLEIQRTEQGDSAMYLCASSFPGREQYFGPGTRLTVT.

This clone was seen a few times. The chain couples TRBV28 to TRBJ2-3; 10 positions agree with TRBD1. Germline CDR1 reads MDHEN; CDR2 reads SYDVKM. Losses at the gene ends were 5 bases for V and 2 bases for J; bases not matched to a gene: 7. This CDR3 region has 16 residues. The CDR3 DNA follows: TGTGCCAGCAGTCCCTCCGGGACAGGGGACACAGATACGCAGTATTTT. Its translation is CASSPSGTGDTDTQYF.

J is TRBJ1-5 and V is TRBV6-5; D remains unclear. CDR3 length equals 14 residues. V dropped 4 bases and J dropped 5 bases, with 12 bases sitting between them. Per the germline V gene, CDR1 is MNHEY and CDR2 is SVGAGI. Here the CDR3 DNA reads TGTGCCAGCAGTTCAGAGATCACCGATCAGCCCCAGCATTTT. Encoded protein: CASSSEITDQPQHF.

The chain has TRBV11-2 and TRBJ1-6; D is ambiguous. V was shortened by 7 bases and J by 7 bases, with 11 bases between the two germline ends. This CDR3 comprises 13 residues. Germline V gene sequence: CDR1 SGHAT, CDR2 FQNNGV. DNA of the CDR3: TGTGCCAGCAAACTCGCGGCCAATTCACCCCTCCACTTT. Protein: CASKLAANSPLHF.

This CDR3 reads CASSRTVSGYTF. The CDR3 DNA is TGTGCCAGCAGTCGGACGGTCTCGGGCTACACCTTC. This chain connects TRBV12-3 or TRBV12-4 to TRBJ1-2, with D hard to call. Trimming stripped 5 bases from V and 8 bases from J, with 12 bases between. The CDR3 has 12 amino acids.

This CDR3 is CASSSGTGGGSYGYTF. DNA for the CDR3: TGTGCCAGCAGTTCCGGGACAGGGGGTGGTAGCTATGGCTACACCTTC. J is TRBJ1-2 and V is TRBV6-2 or TRBV6-3; TRBD1 agrees at 11 bases. Looked up from germline, CDR1 is MNHEY and CDR2 is SVGEGT. The CDR3 sequence is 16 residues long. V shed 4 bases and J 4 bases; nucleotides not matched to a gene: 8.

This clone showed up just a few times. The chain combines TRBV18 with TRBJ2-2; D might be TRBD2 (6 bases). Between the trimmed V and J ends, which lost 4 bases and 3 bases, there was a span of 15 bases. Germline loops: CDR1 KGHSH, CDR2 LQKENI. The CDR3 consists of 16 residues. The CDR3 loop reads CASSRRGERDTGELFF. CDR3 nucleotide sequence: TGTGCCAGCTCACGGAGAGGGGAGCGGGACACCGGGGAGCTGTTTTTT.

V is TRBV20-1 and J is TRBJ2-3, with D unclear. The CDR3 length is 15 residues. Germline CDR1 is DFQATT and CDR2 is SNEGSKA (reference sequence). With 0 bases removed from V and 4 bases from J, the gap between germline ends came to 14 bases. The CDR3 loop reads CSARDRVAEPDTQYF. As DNA, the CDR3 is TGCAGTGCTAGAGATAGGGTGGCCGAACCAGATACGCAGTATTTT.